This T cell receptor (beta chain) was obtained from a study of T cells in Graves' hyperthyroidism and ophthalmopathy (dated by TCRdb to about 2019). For context, the study as a whole: To identify TCR V-J signatures that set the groups apart, the researchers used a discovery cohort of 100 or so patients, made up of around 42 with Graves' ophthalmopathy and 57 with stable Graves' hyperthyroidism. Whether ophthalmopathy could be predicted prospectively was tested in an independent validation cohort made up of fewer than 20 hyperthyroidism patients plus 17 patients who later progressed to ophthalmopathy. The roughly 90 discovery patients were divided at random into training and test sets in a 7:3 ratio. Thyroid tissue and blood T-cell repertoires from roughly six Graves' hyperthyroidism patients were also compared in the study. Once sampling was done, hyperthyroidism patients were given methimazole at a starting dose of 30 mg daily, whereas ophthalmopathy patients were given high-dose intravenous methylprednisolone. TCR Vbeta CDR3 sequencing of 120 to 150 peripheral blood samples (over 40 ophthalmopathy, roughly 74 hyperthyroidism and roughly 17 progressor patients) is reported in the paper. On the study overall, not on this receptor specifically: Sample size was not statistically predetermined, and blinding of investigators to group allocation was not performed. In validation, the model predicted progression to ophthalmopathy with approximately 69% sensitivity and 72.22% specificity, a median of 6.5 months before onset. Most expanded thyroid clonotypes (frequency above 0.001) were also detected in blood, a finding suggesting that blood repertoires may reflect thyroid immune responses. A model built on a 13 V-J signature distinguished ophthalmopathy from stable hyperthyroidism, reaching 87.88% sensitivity and around 82% specificity in cross-validation and 80%/75% in testing.

The TCR beta CDR3 regions were amplified from RNA transcripts. The TCR CDR3 was subjected to a first round of RT-PCR using the HTBI primer set and the Qiagen OneStep RT-PCR kit. The libraries were constructed in a second round of multiplex PCR and then size-selected and purified. Sequencing of the libraries was done on an Illumina HiSeq2000 using paired-end 100 bp reads. As for how the authors treated the data: SOAPnuke was used to process the raw data, with reads discarded if the reads contained adapters or uncalled bases, had a mean Phred below 15, or lacked an exact constant-primer or identifier match. High-quality paired reads were merged with COPE v1.2.5, and unique nucleotide sequences were defined as clonotypes. MiTCR v1.1 was used to align clonotypes to the IMGT TRBV, TRBD and TRBJ reference segments. Only V-J combinations with frequency above 0.0001, covering about 99% of repertoires, were analysed. A TCS score was defined as the ratio between F50 (clonal expansion) and ExV (chaos), using BLOSUM62-based TCRdist between CDR3 peptides within each V-J. Welch's t-statistics and random forest reduced just over 500 V-J features to roughly 13, which were used in a naive Bayes classifier (R e1071). Thyroid-blood repertoire similarity was quantified with the Morisita-Horn index. TCRdb reworked the public reads: Q25 trimming with fastp, MiXCR clone assembly, productive beta chains retained. All rows with the same CDR3 protein become a single entry with the most common DNA and genes. What appears here as the V and J calls and clone size reflects TCRdb's work, not the paper's. The sample table shows hundreds of thousands of distinct CDR3 sequences, and 45% are seen once. Less than 9% of the sample goes to the ten largest clones.

Any patient with an uncontrolled infection, another autoimmune disease, pregnancy or lactation was excluded. Diagnoses were established on the basis of clinical symptoms, serum thyroxine and TRAb, thyroid ultrasound, and orbital computed tomography. Trizol reagent was used to extract total RNA, and RNA quality was then checked on an Agilent 2100 Bioanalyzer. This clonotype has at least ten counts. The specificity of this receptor is unknown. Base quality data are lacking; no much larger clone is found one base away. The CDR3 starts with the cysteine, ends with the phenylalanine, and has 14 residues. The read is trimmed to its CDR3 DNA, 42 bases read in frame from base 1. From the germline V gene (reference sequence), CDR1 is MNHEY and CDR2 is SMNVEV. At the junction V is shortened by 3 bases and J by 7 bases, with 10 bases in between.

The source material was peripheral blood or thyroid tissue (not recorded which). The receptor chain draws on TRBV27 and TRBJ1-6, and TRBD1 may be the D gene, going by 5 matching bases. The source of this sequence is an adult man with Graves' disease, either hyperthyroidism or ophthalmopathy (not recorded which). The nucleotide sequence is given as TGTGCCAGCAGTTTGCCAGGGCCGAATTCACCCCTCCACTTT. Its product reads: CASSLPGPNSPLHF.